Following are 28 T cell receptor beta chains from one sample sequenced in a study of T cells in Graves' hyperthyroidism and ophthalmopathy. Authors of the study amplified TCR beta CDR3 regions from RNA transcripts. The TCR CDR3 first-round RT-PCR relied on the HTBI primer set. TCRdb independently ran MiXCR on the multiplex PCR reads; one entry per CDR3 protein. The repertoire includes about 680,000 distinct CDR3 sequences, around 40% of them detected once, and 31% sits in the top ten. The sequencing input was blood. All receptors come from a woman between 40 and 50 years old with Graves' hyperthyroidism.

This clonotype was seen repeatedly, ten times or more. This rearrangement joins TRBV5-8 to TRBJ1-2, with 8 nucleotides matching TRBD1. The germline V gene has CDR1 SGHTS and CDR2 YDEGEE. The CDR3 length is 16 residues. The V and J ends lost 4 bases and 5 bases, in that order; junction bases with no gene match: 13. The CDR3 reads CASSRGQGAGVYGYTF. The CDR3 DNA reads TGTGCCAGCAGCCGCGGTCAGGGGGCGGGTGTTTATGGCTACACCTTC.

The V gene is TRBV19, the J gene TRBJ1-1; 7 bases match TRBD1. In germline, CDR1 is LNHDA, CDR2 SQIVND (reference sequence). V lost 8 bases, J lost 3 bases, and 9 bases stayed unmatched. The CDR3 length is 14 residues. DNA for the CDR3: TGTGCCAGTCTAAAGACAGGGCTTCACACTGAAGCTTTCTTT. Protein product: CASLKTGLHTEAFF.

The chain combines TRBV9 with TRBJ2-7, with D possibly TRBD2 on 7 matching bases. CDR1 is SGDLS and CDR2 is YYNGEE in the germline V gene. Trimming shortened V by 3 bases and J by 4 bases, and 14 bases separated the two germline ends. CDR3 length: 14 amino acids. The CDR3 sequence is CASSDEGEGYEQYF. As DNA, the CDR3 is TGTGCCAGCAGCGACGAGGGGGAGGGATACGAGCAGTACTTC.

V is TRBV10-3 and J is TRBJ1-4, with no clear D. The CDR3 runs 13 residues. Looked up from germline, CDR1 is ENHRY and CDR2 is SYGVKD. V was pared by 2 bases and J by 0 bases, with 1 base between. CDR3 DNA sequence: TGTGCCATCAGTGAGGCAACTAATGAAAAACTGTTTTTT. It encodes CAISEATNEKLFF.

The chain uses TRBV6-1 and TRBJ1-5; D not certain. With 6 bases removed from V and 0 bases from J, the gap between germline ends came to 9 bases. The CDR3 consists of 14 residues. The germline V gene encodes CDR1 MNHNS and CDR2 SASEGT. The CDR3 DNA follows: TGTGCCAGCAGACCAGATCATAGCAATCAGCCCCAGCATTTT. This encodes CASRPDHSNQPQHF.

The chain joins TRBV29-1 to TRBJ2-7; D is possibly TRBD1 (6 bases). The germline V and J ends were trimmed by 0 bases and 5 bases, with 23 bases remaining between them. Germline CDR1 SQVTM, CDR2 ANQGSEA. The CDR3 is 17 amino acids. The CDR3 DNA reads as TGCAGCGTTGAAGAGGCCGCATCGGTTCCTGGGGGCCACGAGCAGTACTTC. Amino acid sequence: CSVEEAASVPGGHEQYF.

In this sample, this clonotype turned up many times. The V call is TRBV2, the J call TRBJ2-7, with TRBD1 matching 10 bases. This CDR3 region has 13 residues. Trimming cost V 7 bases and J 5 bases; bases outside gene matches: 5. Germline CDR1 and CDR2: SNHLY and FYNNEI. CDR3 loop: CASTGQGVHEQYF. CDR3 DNA: TGTGCCAGCACAGGACAGGGGGTTCACGAGCAGTACTTC.

V and J are TRBV7-2 and TRBJ2-7, with 10 bases lining up with TRBD2. The length of the CDR3 is 15 residues. The V and J ends lost 4 bases and 6 bases, in that order; junction bases with no gene match: 9. CDR1 is SGHTA, CDR2 FQGNSA, per germline. The DNA of the CDR3 is TGTGCCAGCAGCTGGGCCAGCGGGAGGGCCGGCGAGCAGTACTTC. Encoded protein: CASSWASGRAGEQYF.

This clonotype was detected a few times. J is TRBJ2-7 and V is TRBV29-1; the match to TRBD2 covers 7 bases. This CDR3 comprises 12 residues. Germline V gene sequence: CDR1 SQVTM, CDR2 ANQGSEA. Losses at the gene ends were 5 bases for V and 0 bases for J; bases not matched to a gene: 1. Here the CDR3 DNA reads TGCAGCGTTAGGACTAGCTCCTACGAGCAGTACTTC. Protein sequence: CSVRTSSYEQYF.

On this clonotype itself: Being one base from a much bigger clone, this may be a read error. The chain has TRBV5-1 and TRBJ2-6; no clear D gene. The CDR3 extends over 15 amino acids. Germline V lookup: CDR1 SGHRS, CDR2 YFSETQ. The CDR3 coding sequence is TGTGCCAGCAACACCGGACGGTCAGGGGCCAACGTCCTGACTTTC. It translates to CASNTGRSGANVLTF.

The chain recombines TRBV12-3 or TRBV12-4 with TRBJ1-2; 7 bases are shared with TRBD1. J was trimmed by 3 bases and V by 0 bases; bases with no gene match: 7. This CDR3 contains 16 residues. The CDR3 reads CASSLAKTQGDYGYTF. CDR3 sequence (DNA): TGTGCCAGCAGTTTAGCAAAGACCCAGGGGGACTATGGCTACACCTTC.

The rearrangement uses TRBV7-2 and TRBJ1-5; TRBD1 aligns across 8 bases. J gave up 5 bases and V 4 bases, and 7 bases lay outside the gene matches. CDR3 length: 15 amino acids. Germline CDR1 reads SGHTA; CDR2 reads FQGNSA. CDR3 sequence reads: CASSSDRVGDQPQHF. In nucleotides, the CDR3 is TGTGCCAGCAGCTCGGACAGGGTGGGAGATCAGCCCCAGCATTTT.

This clonotype was counted at least ten times. The V call is TRBV25-1, the J call TRBJ1-6; D gene unclear. This CDR3 contains 14 residues. Germline V lookup: CDR1 MGHDK, CDR2 SYGVNS. The V end was cut by 6 bases, the J end by 8 bases, with 14 bases between. The CDR3 coding sequence is TGTGCCAGCAGAAACACCCCGCTAGATTCACCCCTCCACTTT. Translating gives CASRNTPLDSPLHF. Based on the CDR3 plus reference TRBV25-1 and TRBJ1-6, the full variable domain is EADIYQTPRYLVIGTGKKITLECSQTMGHDKMYWYQQDPGMELHLIHYSYGVNSTEKGDLSSESTVSRIRTEHFPLTLESARPSHTSQYLCASRNTPLDSPLHFGNGTRLTVT.

This clonotype occurred a few times. The V call is TRBV14, the J call TRBJ2-7; D is ambiguous. Deletions cut 1 base from V and 6 bases from J, with 10 bases between. Germline CDR1 reads SGHDN; CDR2 reads FVKESK. The CDR3 runs 13 residues. CDR3 region: CASSQGKPVEQYF. The DNA for the CDR3 is TGTGCCAGCAGCCAAGGCAAGCCAGTCGAGCAGTACTTC.

The V and J genes are TRBV20-1 and TRBJ1-6, with D unresolved. The CDR3 has 8 residues. CDR1 is DFQATT and CDR2 is SNEGSKA in the germline V gene (reference sequence). Trimming took off 6 bases at V and 10 bases at J, with 1 base between the two ends. For the CDR3, the DNA is TGCAGTGCCTCACCCCTCCACTTT. Its protein is CSASPLHF.

This chain uses TRBV10-3 with TRBJ1-5; D is perhaps TRBD1 (6 bases). CDR3 length: 14 amino acids. The germline CDR1 and CDR2 sequences are ENHRY and SYGVKD. Trimming left V 11 bases short and J 9 bases short, with 23 bases between. This CDR3 is CAWSAGQTMGPQHF. DNA of the CDR3: TGTGCCTGGAGTGCCGGACAGACTATGGGGCCCCAGCATTTT.

As concerns this clonotype: This sequence may be a read error, since a much larger clone differs from it by one base. The CDR3 DNA follows: TGTGCCATCAGTTACCTTGAAAAACTGTTTTTT. Protein: CAISYLEKLFF. The V gene is TRBV6-5, the J gene TRBJ1-4; D not resolved. Germline V CDR1 and CDR2: MNHEY, SVGAGI. This CDR3 contains 11 residues.

There are a few counts of this clonotype. The chain is built from TRBV12-3 or TRBV12-4 and TRBJ2-7; perhaps TRBD2 as D (6 bases). This CDR3 comprises 14 residues. V lost 7 bases and J 0 bases, leaving 13 bases between the germline ends. The CDR3 DNA reads TGTGCCAGCACCCGGGACTGGAGCTCCTACGAGCAGTACTTC. Translating gives CASTRDWSSYEQYF.

This clonotype occurred a few times. The junction shows a germline mismatch at one end, possibly a read error. This sequence joins TRBV10-3 and TRBJ2-7; 10 nucleotides agree with TRBD1. The germline V gene has CDR1 ENHRY and CDR2 SYGVKD. This CDR3 is 17 amino acids long. DNA of the CDR3: TGTGCCAGCAGTTCACAAAGGGGACAGGGGATCTCCTACGAGCAGTACTTC. This gives the protein CASSSQRGQGISYEQYF.

CDR3 protein: CASSFFRAEQYF. CDR3 sequence (DNA): TGTGCCAGCAGTTTTTTCAGGGCCGAGCAGTACTTC. The rearrangement links TRBV7-9 to TRBJ2-7, with TRBD1 as a possible D gene (5 bases). The germline CDR1 and CDR2 sequences are SEHNR and FQNEAQ (reference sequence). The CDR3 runs 12 residues. Trimming pared 6 bases from V and 6 bases from J, leaving 12 bases between.

This clonotype was found many times. This rearrangement joins TRBV7-9 to TRBJ1-6; D is ambiguous. In germline, CDR1 is SEHNR, CDR2 FQNEAQ (reference sequence). Trimming removed 4 bases from V and 9 bases from J, with 13 bases in between. CDR3 size: 14 residues. CDR3 protein: CASSSNLVRSPLHF. The CDR3 region has the DNA TGTGCCAGCAGCTCCAACTTAGTACGTTCACCCCTCCACTTT.

In regard to this clonotype: This could be a read error, since a much larger clone is one nucleotide away. The missing conserved phenylalanine or tryptophan at the end of this CDR3 makes a read error likely. The chain carries TRBV20-1 and TRBJ1-2; weak D call: TRBD1 (5 bases). The V end lost 7 bases, the J end lost 8 bases, and 14 bases lay between the germline ends. The CDR3 runs to 11 residues. Per germline, CDR1 DFQATT and CDR2 SNEGSKA (reference sequence). The CDR3: CSGAGGVGYTS. CDR3 nucleotide sequence: TGCAGTGGGGCCGGGGGAGTCGGCTACACCTCC.

The chain couples TRBV2 to TRBJ2-5; the match to TRBD2 covers 13 bases. V was clipped by 0 bases and J by 7 bases; unmatched bases: 5. CDR1 SNHLY and CDR2 FYNNEI come from the germline V gene. The CDR3 length is 16 residues. CDR3 residues: CASSEAGLAGKRTQYF. CDR3 DNA sequence: TGTGCCAGCAGTGAAGCGGGACTAGCGGGGAAGAGGACCCAGTACTTC.

This chain uses TRBV19 with TRBJ2-7; possibly TRBD1 for D (6 bases). Between the trimmed V and J ends, which lost 9 bases and 2 bases, there was a span of 14 bases. CDR1 is LNHDA, CDR2 SQIVND, per germline (reference sequence). CDR3 length equals 13 residues. Here the CDR3 DNA reads TGTGCCAGCGTAGGACAGCGGACCTACGAGCAGTACTTC. Its protein product is CASVGQRTYEQYF.

V and J are TRBV20-1 and TRBJ2-7; 7 bases are a match to TRBD1. The germline V gene has CDR1 DFQATT and CDR2 SNEGSKA (reference sequence). Trimming took 0 bases from V and 2 from J; bases not matched to a gene: 16. This CDR3 is 18 amino acids long. CDR3 sequence: CSARDYISLTGQPYEQYF. CDR3 bases: TGCAGTGCTAGAGATTATATTTCGTTGACGGGACAGCCCTACGAGCAGTACTTC.

This sequence joins TRBV20-1 and TRBJ1-1, with 8 bases identical to TRBD1. This CDR3 has 14 amino acids. Per the germline V gene, CDR1 is DFQATT and CDR2 is SNEGSKA (reference sequence). J gave up 2 bases and V 4 bases, and 6 bases lay outside the gene matches. This chain's CDR3 is CSATLDRANTEAFF. In nucleotides, the CDR3 is TGCAGTGCTACTCTGGACAGGGCAAACACTGAAGCTTTCTTT.

This chain uses TRBV10-3 with TRBJ1-6; TRBD1 agrees at 7 bases. Trimming removed 7 bases from V and 8 bases from J; junction bases left unmatched: 2. The CDR3 is 12 amino acids. CDR1 and CDR2 from the germline V gene are ENHRY and SYGVKD. The CDR3 nucleotides are TGTGCCATCAACCAGGGGGATTCACCCCTCCACTTT. Amino acid sequence: CAINQGDSPLHF.

CDR3 coding DNA: TGCAGTGCTAGGCCAGGGGGCTCTGACGGGGAGCTGTTTTTT. It codes for CSARPGGSDGELFF. This chain joins TRBV20-1 and TRBJ2-2; TRBD1 agrees at 8 bases. Germline V gives CDR1 DFQATT, CDR2 SNEGSKA (reference sequence). The CDR3 has 14 amino acids. V shed 3 bases, J shed 7 bases, and the junction held 7 bases outside the gene matches.